One TCR beta chain is described in this entry. Its antigen is still unknown. The table came from immunoSEQ multiplex PCR; TCRdb's copy has only in-frame clones and leaves some out. The sample yields 130,000 or so clones, about 89% seen once. Germline loops: CDR1 SQVTM, CDR2 ANQGSEA. The CDR3 runs to 17 residues. V dropped 4 bases and J dropped 7 bases, with 29 bases sitting between them. These data come from a study of T cell responses to AZD1222 COVID-19 vaccine. About the study: Second doses were pooled across both intervals (about 4 or about 12 weeks).

General observations from the study: The study found Spike-specific TCR breadth and depth rose after two AZD1222 doses. Clonal diversity may have been underestimated, and the donors were mostly white British, with more females than males.

The receptor was isolated from an adult in good health. The sample was peripheral blood, taken on day 0 of AZD1222 vaccination. The chain has TRBV29-1 and TRBJ2-7; the D gene is possibly TRBD1 (6 bases). The CDR3 DNA is TGCAGCGTTGGGGCCACAGGGCTCGGCCCCCGGGGTGTTGAGCAGTACTTC. Amino acids: CSVGATGLGPRGVEQYF.